This TCR beta chain was sequenced for a study of cytomegalovirus exposure and HLA in healthy donors. The overall study: Among the approximately 400 donors who were genotyped, about 79% fell in the genetic ancestry cluster that is associated with self-reported Caucasian donors. Regarding the study as a whole: It was assumed in the presence/absence analyses that sequencing depth was roughly uniform across donors. A missense DCLRE1C variant was associated with V- and J-gene trimming of TCR beta chains in a later analysis, and an independent cohort replicated the association. Later analysis reportedly placed an Asian-associated ancestry cluster below the roughly 700-donor mean in N-insertions.

Vbeta (60) and Jbeta (13) primers were used in the PCR. TCRdb keeps only in-frame clones here, not all; method: immunoSEQ multiplex PCR. Counted here are some 130,000 clones, about 70% occurring once; the ten biggest clones make up 7.3%. This clone has a single count. Antigen unknown. The TCR was taken from a male donor in good health and CMV-seronegative. Sequencing was performed on PBMCs.

DNA for the CDR3: TGTGCCAGCAGTTTATTGTCGGGTTATAGCAATCAGCCCCAGCATTTT. Residues: CASSLLSGYSNQPQHF. The V call is TRBV28, the J call TRBJ1-5; D is undetermined. CDR1 is MDHEN, CDR2 SYDVKM, per germline. V was pared by 1 base and J by 0 bases, with 10 bases between. The CDR3 contains 16 residues.